Following are 18 T cell receptor beta chains from one sample sequenced in a study of blood T cell repertoires in COVID-19. Sequencing was performed with immunoSEQ multiplex PCR; in TCRdb, only in-frame clones are kept and a portion is missing. The data contain a few hundred thousand clones, about 87% of them singletons. Specimen: peripheral blood. All receptors come from a woman in her thirties with COVID-19, enrolled during active disease.

With respect to this clone: This specimen includes other DNA sequences encoding the same CDR3. The chain joins TRBV19 to TRBJ1-3; TRBD1 matches at 9 bases. This CDR3 has 15 amino acids. J lost 4 bases, V lost 3 bases, and 4 bases had no gene match. Germline V lookup: CDR1 LNHDA, CDR2 SQIVND (reference sequence). For the CDR3, the DNA is TGTGCCAGTAGTATTGGGACAGGGCCAGGAAACACCATATATTTT. It encodes CASSIGTGPGNTIYF.

This clone has only a few counts. The chain couples TRBV5-1 to TRBJ1-4; 11 bases fit TRBD1. Trimming at V came to 4 bases and at J to 3 bases, leaving 5 bases not matched to a gene. The length of the CDR3 is 16 residues. The germline V gene has CDR1 SGHRS and CDR2 YFSETQ. CDR3 loop: CASSPGQGAPNEKLFF. Written as DNA, the CDR3 is TGCGCCAGCAGCCCCGGACAGGGGGCCCCTAATGAAAAACTGTTTTTT. Filled out from reference TRBV5-1 and TRBJ1-4, the complete variable domain reads KAGVTQTPRYLIKTRGQQVTLSCSPISGHRSVSWYQQTPGQGLQFLFEYFSETQRNKGNFPGRFSGRQFSNSRSEMNVSTLELGDSALYLCASSPGQGAPNEKLFFGSGTQLSVL.

The chain combines TRBV6-1 with TRBJ2-3; 9 bases line up with TRBD1. CDR1 is MNHNS and CDR2 is SASEGT in the germline V gene. After removal of 3 bases from V and 2 bases from J, the junction contained 9 bases not matched to a gene. This CDR3 is 17 amino acids long. In DNA, the CDR3 is TGTGCCAGCAGTGACTTACCGACAGGGGGAGACACAGATACGCAGTATTTT. It is translated as CASSDLPTGGDTDTQYF.

This sequence joins TRBV3-1 (or the pseudogene TRBV3-2) and TRBJ2-7, with D unresolved. The V gene lost 3 bases and the J gene lost 2 bases, with 14 bases spanning the gap. CDR1 and CDR2 (germline): LGHDT, YNNKEL (reference sequence). This CDR3 has 15 residues. In DNA, the CDR3 is TGTGCCAGCAGCCACCCCTGGGCCAGTACCTACGAGCAGTACGTC. Amino acids: CASSHPWASTYEQYV.

The chain combines TRBV18 with TRBJ1-2; D ambiguous. The germline V gene has CDR1 KGHSH and CDR2 LQKENI. CDR3 length equals 16 residues. V was clipped by 3 bases and J by 4 bases, with 18 bases between them. The CDR3 region is CASSPHEKSFLYGYTF. The CDR3 nucleotides are TGTGCCAGCTCACCGCATGAAAAAAGCTTCCTCTATGGCTACACCTTC.

The rearrangement joins TRBV19 to TRBJ1-1; no definite D call. This CDR3 is built from 10 residues. With 9 bases removed from V and 5 bases from J, the gap between germline ends came to 7 bases. Looked up from germline, CDR1 is LNHDA and CDR2 is SQIVND (reference sequence). CDR3 DNA sequence: TGTGCCAGCCCCCGGACTGAAGCTTTCTTT. Its protein product is CASPRTEAFF.

The V call is TRBV18, the J call TRBJ2-5, with 8 bases identical to TRBD1. Germline trimming cut 3 bases from V and 2 bases from J; bases unmatched to any gene: 8. From germline, CDR1 is KGHSH and CDR2 LQKENI. This CDR3 contains 16 residues. DNA for the CDR3: TGTGCCAGCTCACCCCAGGGGGCTCGGGGTCAAGAGACCCAGTACTTC. Its protein product is CASSPQGARGQETQYF. Based on the CDR3 plus reference TRBV18 and TRBJ2-5, the full variable domain is NAGVMQNPRHLVRRRGQEARLRCSPMKGHSHVYWYRQLPEEGLKFMVYLQKENIIDESGMPKERFSAEFPKEGPSILRIQQVVRGDSAAYFCASSPQGARGQETQYFGPGTRLLVL.

The J gene is TRBJ1-1, the V gene TRBV27; TRBD1 matches at 7 bases. Germline V CDR1 and CDR2: MNHEY, SMNVEV (reference sequence). Trimming at V came to 3 bases and at J to 5 bases, leaving 9 bases not matched to a gene. The CDR3 loop spans 15 amino acids. CDR3 sequence (DNA): TGTGCCAGCAGTTTCTCGACAGGGTGGCGGACTGAAGCTTTCTTT. Its protein product is CASSFSTGWRTEAFF.

This clone was found once. V is TRBV11-2 and J is TRBJ2-2, with D uncertain. The V gene's germline CDR1 is SGHAT and CDR2 FQNNGV. The CDR3 totals 13 residues. V dropped 1 base and J dropped 8 bases, with 8 bases sitting between them. The CDR3 DNA reads TGTGCCAGCAGCTTAGTCACGAGAGGGGAGCTGTTTTTT. Translating gives CASSLVTRGELFF.

The CDR3 loop is CASSYTTGQGGPFF. In DNA, the CDR3 is TGTGCCAGCAGTTACACCACAGGACAGGGGGGACCTTTCTTT. This chain uses TRBV6-5 with TRBJ1-1; 10 nucleotides line up with TRBD1. Germline V gene sequence: CDR1 MNHEY, CDR2 SVGAGI. This CDR3 contains 14 residues. V shed 2 bases and J 12 bases; nucleotides not matched to a gene: 9.

CDR3 DNA sequence: TGTGCCAGTAGCTTTTCCGGGGGCGAGCAGTACTTC. Amino acids: CASSFSGGEQYF. The chain joins TRBV27 to TRBJ2-7; the D gene is possibly TRBD2 (6 bases). The CDR3 totals 12 residues. The ends were cut back, 9 bases at V and 6 bases at J, with 15 bases in the middle. CDR1 is MNHEY and CDR2 is SMNVEV in the germline V gene (reference sequence).

This chain joins TRBV6-6 and TRBJ1-2; tentative D call: TRBD1 (6 bases). This CDR3 has 15 amino acids. V was shortened by 4 bases and J by 6 bases, with 18 bases between the two germline ends. In germline, CDR1 is MNHNY, CDR2 SVGAGI (reference sequence). The CDR3, as DNA: TGTGCCAGCAGTTGGAAACCGGACAGTCGGAATGGCTACACCTTC. It encodes CASSWKPDSRNGYTF.

V gene TRBV2 combines with J gene TRBJ1-1, with 7 bases identical to TRBD1. The J segment lost 1 base and the V segment lost 6 bases, leaving 8 bases of the junction unmatched. This CDR3 is 15 amino acids long. Germline assignment: CDR1 SNHLY and CDR2 FYNNEI. The CDR3 here is CASRVDRVKNTEAFF. The CDR3 DNA reads TGTGCCAGCAGAGTTGACAGGGTGAAGAACACTGAAGCTTTCTTT.

This clone was observed a single time. The chain recombines TRBV3-1 (or the pseudogene TRBV3-2) with TRBJ2-1, with 11 bases identical to TRBD2. The CDR3 has 18 residues. Germline CDR1 LGHDT, CDR2 YNNKEL (reference sequence). V was pared by 1 base and J by 7 bases, with 12 bases of the junction left unmatched. The CDR3 region has the DNA TGTGCCAGCAGCCAAGTGCGGCTAGCGGGGGGAATAGGGAATGAGCAGTTCTTC. Translation: CASSQVRLAGGIGNEQFF.

The chain links TRBV12-3 or TRBV12-4 to TRBJ1-4, with D perhaps TRBD1 (5 bases). Deletions cut 9 bases from V and 8 bases from J, with 13 bases between. The CDR3 covers 12 residues. The CDR3, as DNA: TGTGCCAGGGCCAGGGTTGGGGAAAAACTGTTTTTT. It specifies CARARVGEKLFF.

V gene TRBV18 combines with J gene TRBJ1-1, with no clear D. The CDR3 totals 15 residues. V lost 0 bases to trimming and J lost 5 bases, with 13 bases between them. CDR1 KGHSH and CDR2 LQKENI come from the germline V gene. The CDR3 protein is CASSPPNRIGTEAFF. As DNA, the CDR3 is TGTGCCAGCTCACCACCCAACAGAATTGGTACTGAAGCTTTCTTT.

The chain carries TRBV10-3 and TRBJ1-1; 9 nucleotides align to TRBD1. CDR3 length: 14 residues. Germline trimming cut 10 bases from V and 6 bases from J; bases unmatched to any gene: 12. Germline lookup yields CDR1 ENHRY and CDR2 SYGVKD. The CDR3 region has the DNA TGTGCCAGCCGGACAGGGGAATTAATGTCTGAAGCTTTCTTT. It encodes CASRTGELMSEAFF.

This clone has only a few counts. The V call is TRBV28, the J call TRBJ1-1; 7 positions match TRBD1. This CDR3 spans 12 amino acids. The V segment lost 6 bases and the J segment 11 bases; nucleotides outside the gene matches: 9. Germline V gene data show CDR1 as MDHEN and CDR2 as SYDVKM. The CDR3 sequence is CASRRNTGEAFF. In DNA, the CDR3 is TGTGCCAGCAGACGTAACACAGGGGAGGCTTTCTTT.